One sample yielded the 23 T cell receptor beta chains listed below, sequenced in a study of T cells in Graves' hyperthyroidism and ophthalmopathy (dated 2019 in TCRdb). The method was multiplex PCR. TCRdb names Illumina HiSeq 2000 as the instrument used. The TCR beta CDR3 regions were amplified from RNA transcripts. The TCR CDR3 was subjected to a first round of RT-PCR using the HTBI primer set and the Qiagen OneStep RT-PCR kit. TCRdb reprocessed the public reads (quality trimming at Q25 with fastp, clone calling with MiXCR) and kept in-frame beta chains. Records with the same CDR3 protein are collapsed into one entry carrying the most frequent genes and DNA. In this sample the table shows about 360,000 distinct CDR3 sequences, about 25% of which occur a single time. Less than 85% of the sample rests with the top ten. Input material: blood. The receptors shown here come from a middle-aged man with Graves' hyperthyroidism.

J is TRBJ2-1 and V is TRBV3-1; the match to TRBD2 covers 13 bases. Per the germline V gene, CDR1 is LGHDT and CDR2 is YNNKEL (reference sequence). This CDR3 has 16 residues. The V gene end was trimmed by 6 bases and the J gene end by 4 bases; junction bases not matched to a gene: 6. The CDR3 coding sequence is TGTGCCAGCAGGGGGGGGACTAGCGGGAAATACAATGAGCAGTTCTTC. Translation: CASRGGTSGKYNEQFF.

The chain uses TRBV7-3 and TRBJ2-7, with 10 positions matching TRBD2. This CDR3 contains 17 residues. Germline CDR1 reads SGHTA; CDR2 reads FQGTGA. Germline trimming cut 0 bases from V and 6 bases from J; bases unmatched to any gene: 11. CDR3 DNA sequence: TGTGCCAGCAGCTTAACGTTTACTAGCGGGACGCCCGGCGAGCAGTACTTC. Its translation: CASSLTFTSGTPGEQYF.

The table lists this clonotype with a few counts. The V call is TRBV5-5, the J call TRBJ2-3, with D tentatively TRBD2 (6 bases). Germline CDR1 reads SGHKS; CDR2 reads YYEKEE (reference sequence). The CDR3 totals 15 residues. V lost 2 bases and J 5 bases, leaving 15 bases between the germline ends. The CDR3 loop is CASSLGDLGLDTQYF. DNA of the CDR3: TGTGCCAGCAGCTTAGGGGACTTAGGATTAGATACGCAGTATTTT.

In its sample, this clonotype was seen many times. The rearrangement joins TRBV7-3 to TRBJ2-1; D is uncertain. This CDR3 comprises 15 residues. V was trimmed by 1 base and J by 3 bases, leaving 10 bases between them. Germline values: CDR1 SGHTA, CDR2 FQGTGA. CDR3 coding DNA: TGTGCCAGCAGCTTAATACCGGAGAGCTACAATGAGCAGTTCTTC. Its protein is CASSLIPESYNEQFF. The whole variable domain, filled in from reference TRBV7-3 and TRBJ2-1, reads GAGVSQTPSNKVTEKGKYVELRCDPISGHTALYWYRQSLGQGPEFLIYFQGTGAADDSGLPNDRFFAVRPEGSVSTLKIQRTERGDSAVYLCASSLIPESYNEQFFGPGTRLTVL.

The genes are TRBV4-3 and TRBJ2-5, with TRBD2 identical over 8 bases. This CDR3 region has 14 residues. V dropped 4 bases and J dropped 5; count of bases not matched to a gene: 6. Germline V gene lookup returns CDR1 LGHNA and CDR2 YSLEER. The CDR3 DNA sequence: TGCGCCAGCAGCCCCCGGGTAGCGGGGGAGACCCAGTACTTC. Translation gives CASSPRVAGETQYF.

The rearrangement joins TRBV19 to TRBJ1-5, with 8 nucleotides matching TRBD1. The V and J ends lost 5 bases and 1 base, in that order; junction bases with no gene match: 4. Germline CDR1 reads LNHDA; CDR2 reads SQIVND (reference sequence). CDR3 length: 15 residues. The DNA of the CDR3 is TGTGCCAGTAGTCCGGACAGGGTGAGCAATCAGCCCCAGCATTTT. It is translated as CASSPDRVSNQPQHF.

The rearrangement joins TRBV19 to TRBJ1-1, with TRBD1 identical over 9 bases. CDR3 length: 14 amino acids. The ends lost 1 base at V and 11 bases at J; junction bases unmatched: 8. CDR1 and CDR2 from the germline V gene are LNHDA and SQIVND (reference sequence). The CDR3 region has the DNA TGTGCCAGTAGTATAGTGGGACAGGGCGGAGATGCTTTCTTT. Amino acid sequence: CASSIVGQGGDAFF.

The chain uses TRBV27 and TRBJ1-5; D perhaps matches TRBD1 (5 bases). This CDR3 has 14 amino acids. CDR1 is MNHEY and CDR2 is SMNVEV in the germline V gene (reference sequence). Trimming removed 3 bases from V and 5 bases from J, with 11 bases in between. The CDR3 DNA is TGTGCCAGCAGTTTCGGGGGGTGGGATCAGCCCCAGCATTTT. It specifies CASSFGGWDQPQHF.

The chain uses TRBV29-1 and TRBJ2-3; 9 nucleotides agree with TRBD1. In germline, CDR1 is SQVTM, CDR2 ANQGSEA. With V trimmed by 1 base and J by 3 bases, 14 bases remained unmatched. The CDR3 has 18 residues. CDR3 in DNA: TGCAGCGTTGAAGGTAAGGGACAGGGTGGGGTAGGAACAGATACGCAGTATTTT. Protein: CSVEGKGQGGVGTDTQYF.

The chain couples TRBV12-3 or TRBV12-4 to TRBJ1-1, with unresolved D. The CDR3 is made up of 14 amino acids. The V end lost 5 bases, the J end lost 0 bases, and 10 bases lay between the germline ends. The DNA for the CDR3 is TGTGCCAGCAGTCCGTCTAACATGAACACTGAAGCTTTCTTT. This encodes CASSPSNMNTEAFF.

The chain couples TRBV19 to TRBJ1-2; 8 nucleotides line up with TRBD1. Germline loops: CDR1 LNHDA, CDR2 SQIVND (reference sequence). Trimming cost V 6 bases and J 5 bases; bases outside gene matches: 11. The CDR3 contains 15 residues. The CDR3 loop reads CASSNPKTGEYGYTF. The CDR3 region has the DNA TGTGCCAGTAGCAATCCTAAGACAGGGGAGTATGGCTACACCTTC.

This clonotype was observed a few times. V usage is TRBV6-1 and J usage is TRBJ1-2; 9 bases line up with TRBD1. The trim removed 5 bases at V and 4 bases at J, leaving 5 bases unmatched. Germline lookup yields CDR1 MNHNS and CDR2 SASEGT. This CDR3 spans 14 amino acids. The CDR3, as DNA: TGTGCCAGCAGTCGGGACAGGGCCTCCTATGGCTACACCTTC. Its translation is CASSRDRASYGYTF.

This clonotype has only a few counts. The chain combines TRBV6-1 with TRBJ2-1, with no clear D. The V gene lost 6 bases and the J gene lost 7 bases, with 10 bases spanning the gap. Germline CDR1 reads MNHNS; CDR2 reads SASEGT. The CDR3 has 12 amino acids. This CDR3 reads CASRALVNEQFF. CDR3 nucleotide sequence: TGTGCCAGCAGAGCACTTGTTAATGAGCAGTTCTTC.

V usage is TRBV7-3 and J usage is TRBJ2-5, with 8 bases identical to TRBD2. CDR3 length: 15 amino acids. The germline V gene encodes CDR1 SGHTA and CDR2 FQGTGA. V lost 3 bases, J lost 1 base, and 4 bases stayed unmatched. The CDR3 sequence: CASSFFTSGQETQYF. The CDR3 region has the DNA TGTGCCAGCAGCTTTTTCACTAGCGGCCAAGAGACCCAGTACTTC.

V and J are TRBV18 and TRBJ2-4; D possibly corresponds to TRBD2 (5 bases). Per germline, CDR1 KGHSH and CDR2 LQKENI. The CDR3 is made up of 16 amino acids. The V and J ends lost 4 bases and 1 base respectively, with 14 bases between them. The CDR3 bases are TGTGCCAGCTCACGACTGGAGGCCGCTGCCAAAAACATTCAGTACTTC. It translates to CASSRLEAAAKNIQYF.

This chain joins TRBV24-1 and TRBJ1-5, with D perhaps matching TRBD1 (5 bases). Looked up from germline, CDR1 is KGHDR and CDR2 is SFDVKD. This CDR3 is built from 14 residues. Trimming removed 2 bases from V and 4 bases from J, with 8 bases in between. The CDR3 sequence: CATSDSGSNQPQHF. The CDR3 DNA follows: TGTGCCACCAGTGATTCAGGGTCTAATCAGCCCCAGCATTTT.

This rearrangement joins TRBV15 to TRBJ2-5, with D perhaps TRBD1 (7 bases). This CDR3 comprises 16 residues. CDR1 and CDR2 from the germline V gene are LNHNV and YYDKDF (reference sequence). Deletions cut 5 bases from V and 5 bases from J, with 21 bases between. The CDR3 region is CATSGGGTARWETQYF. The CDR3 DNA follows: TGTGCCACCAGCGGAGGAGGGACAGCCCGTTGGGAGACCCAGTACTTC.

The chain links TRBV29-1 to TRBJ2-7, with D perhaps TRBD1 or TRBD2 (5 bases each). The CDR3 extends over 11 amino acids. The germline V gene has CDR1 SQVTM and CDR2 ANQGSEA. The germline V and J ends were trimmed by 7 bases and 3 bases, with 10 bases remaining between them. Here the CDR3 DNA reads TGCAGCGCGGGACGGAACTACGAGCAGTACTTC. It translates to CSAGRNYEQYF.

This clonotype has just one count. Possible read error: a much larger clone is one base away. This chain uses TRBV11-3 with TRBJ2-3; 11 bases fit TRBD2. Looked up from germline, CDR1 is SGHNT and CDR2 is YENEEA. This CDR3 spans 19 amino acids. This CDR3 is CASSGTYRLAGFSTGTQYF. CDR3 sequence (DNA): TGTGCCAGCAGCGGGACATATCGACTAGCGGGATTTAGCACAGGTACGCAGTATTTT.

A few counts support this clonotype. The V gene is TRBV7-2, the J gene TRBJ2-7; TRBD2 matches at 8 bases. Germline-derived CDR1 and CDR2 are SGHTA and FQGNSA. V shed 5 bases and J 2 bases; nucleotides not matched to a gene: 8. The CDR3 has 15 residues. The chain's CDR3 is CASSITSGAAYEQYF. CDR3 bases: TGTGCCAGCAGCATAACTAGCGGAGCCGCCTACGAGCAGTACTTC. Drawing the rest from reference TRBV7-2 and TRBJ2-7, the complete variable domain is GAGVSQSPSNKVTEKGKDVELRCDPISGHTALYWYRQSLGQGLEFLIYFQGNSAPDKSGLPSDRFSAERTGGSVSTLTIQRTQQEDSAVYLCASSITSGAAYEQYFGPGTRLTVT.

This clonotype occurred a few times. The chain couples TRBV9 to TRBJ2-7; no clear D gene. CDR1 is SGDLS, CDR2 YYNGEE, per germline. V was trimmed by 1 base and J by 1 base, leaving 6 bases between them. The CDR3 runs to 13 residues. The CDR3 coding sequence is TGTGCCAGCAGCGTAAACCCGTCCTACGAGCAGTACTTC. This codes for CASSVNPSYEQYF.

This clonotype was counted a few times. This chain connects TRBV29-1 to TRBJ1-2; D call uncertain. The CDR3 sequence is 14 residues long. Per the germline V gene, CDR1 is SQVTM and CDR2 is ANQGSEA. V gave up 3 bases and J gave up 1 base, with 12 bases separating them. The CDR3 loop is CSVEYSTNNYGYTF. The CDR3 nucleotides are TGCAGCGTTGAGTACAGTACCAATAACTATGGCTACACCTTC.

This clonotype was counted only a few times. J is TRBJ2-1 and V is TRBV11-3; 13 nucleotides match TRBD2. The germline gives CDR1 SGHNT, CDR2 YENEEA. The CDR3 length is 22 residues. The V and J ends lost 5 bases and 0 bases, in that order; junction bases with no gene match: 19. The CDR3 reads CASSLSGTLGLAGAFSYNEQFF. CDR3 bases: TGTGCCAGCAGCCTTTCCGGGACACTAGGACTAGCGGGAGCGTTCTCCTACAATGAGCAGTTCTTC.